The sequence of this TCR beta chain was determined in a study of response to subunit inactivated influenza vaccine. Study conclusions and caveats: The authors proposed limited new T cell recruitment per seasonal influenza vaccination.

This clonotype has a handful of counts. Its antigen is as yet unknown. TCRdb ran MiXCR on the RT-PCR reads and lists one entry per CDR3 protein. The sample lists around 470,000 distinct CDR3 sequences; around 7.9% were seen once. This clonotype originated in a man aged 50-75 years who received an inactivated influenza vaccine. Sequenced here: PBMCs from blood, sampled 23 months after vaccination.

The CDR3 here is CASSLSANYGYTF. The DNA of the CDR3 is TGCGCCAGCAGTCTATCCGCTAACTATGGCTACACCTTC. The chain employs TRBV5-1 and TRBJ1-2; D uncertain. This CDR3 has 13 amino acids. V was shortened by 5 bases and J by 0 bases, with 8 bases between the two germline ends. The germline gives CDR1 SGHRS, CDR2 YFSETQ.